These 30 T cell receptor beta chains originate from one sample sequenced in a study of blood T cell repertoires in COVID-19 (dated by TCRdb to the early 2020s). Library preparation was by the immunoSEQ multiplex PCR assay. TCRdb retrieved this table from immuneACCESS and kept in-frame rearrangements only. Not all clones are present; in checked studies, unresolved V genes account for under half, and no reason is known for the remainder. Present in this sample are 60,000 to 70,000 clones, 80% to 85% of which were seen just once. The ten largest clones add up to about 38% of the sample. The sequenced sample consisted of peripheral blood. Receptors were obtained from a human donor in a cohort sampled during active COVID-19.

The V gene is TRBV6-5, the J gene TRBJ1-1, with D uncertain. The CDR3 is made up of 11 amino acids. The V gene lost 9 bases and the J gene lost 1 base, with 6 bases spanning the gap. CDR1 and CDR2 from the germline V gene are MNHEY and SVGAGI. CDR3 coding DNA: TGTGCCAGTCGGGAGAACACTGAAGCTTTCTTT. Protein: CASRENTEAFF.

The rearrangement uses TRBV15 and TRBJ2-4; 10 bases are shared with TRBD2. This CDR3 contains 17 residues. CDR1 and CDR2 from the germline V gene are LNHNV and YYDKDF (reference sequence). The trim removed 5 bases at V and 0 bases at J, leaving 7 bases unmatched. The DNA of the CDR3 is TGTGCCACCAGCGAGTACGCTAGCGGGGGAGCCAAAAACATTCAGTACTTC. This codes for CATSEYASGGAKNIQYF.

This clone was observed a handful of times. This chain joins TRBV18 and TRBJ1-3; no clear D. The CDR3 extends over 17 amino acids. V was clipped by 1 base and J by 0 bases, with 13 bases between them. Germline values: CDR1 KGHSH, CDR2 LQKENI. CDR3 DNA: TGTGCCAGCTCACCACGCGTTTCCCAAAACTCTGGAAACACCATATATTTT. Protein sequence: CASSPRVSQNSGNTIYF.

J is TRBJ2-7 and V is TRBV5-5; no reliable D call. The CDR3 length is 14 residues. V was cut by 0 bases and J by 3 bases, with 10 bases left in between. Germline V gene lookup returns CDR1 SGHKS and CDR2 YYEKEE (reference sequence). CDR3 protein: CASSLVAGSYEQYF. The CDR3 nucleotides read TGTGCCAGCAGCTTGGTGGCAGGTAGCTACGAGCAGTACTTC.

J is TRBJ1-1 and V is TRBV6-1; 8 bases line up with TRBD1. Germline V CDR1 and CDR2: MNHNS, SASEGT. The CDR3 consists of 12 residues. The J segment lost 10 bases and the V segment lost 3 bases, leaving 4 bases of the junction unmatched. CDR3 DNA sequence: TGTGCCAGCAGTGATAGAGACAGGGGAGCTTTCTTT. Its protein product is CASSDRDRGAFF.

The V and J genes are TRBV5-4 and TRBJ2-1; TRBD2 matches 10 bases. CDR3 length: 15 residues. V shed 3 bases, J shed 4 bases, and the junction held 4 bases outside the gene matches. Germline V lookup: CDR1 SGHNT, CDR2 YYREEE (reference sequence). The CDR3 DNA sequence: TGTGCCAGCAGCTCAGCGGGGGGGCCATACAATGAGCAGTTCTTC. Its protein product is CASSSAGGPYNEQFF.

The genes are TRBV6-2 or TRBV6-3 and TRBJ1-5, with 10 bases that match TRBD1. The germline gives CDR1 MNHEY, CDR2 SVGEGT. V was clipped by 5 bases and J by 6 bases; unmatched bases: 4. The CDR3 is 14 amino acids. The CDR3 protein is CASSRDRGGQPQHF. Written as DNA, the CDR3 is TGTGCCAGCAGTCGGGACAGGGGAGGTCAGCCCCAGCATTTT.

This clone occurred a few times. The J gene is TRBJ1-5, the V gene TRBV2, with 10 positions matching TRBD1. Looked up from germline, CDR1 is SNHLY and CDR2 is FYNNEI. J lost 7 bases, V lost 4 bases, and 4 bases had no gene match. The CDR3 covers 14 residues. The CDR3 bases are TGTGCCAGCAGTGGACAGGGGGCTGGACAGCCCCAGCATTTT. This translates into CASSGQGAGQPQHF.

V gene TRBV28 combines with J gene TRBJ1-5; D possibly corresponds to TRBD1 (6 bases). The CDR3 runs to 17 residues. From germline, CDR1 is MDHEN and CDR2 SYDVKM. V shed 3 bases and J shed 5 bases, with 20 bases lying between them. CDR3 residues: CASSFLKGEGSYQPQHF. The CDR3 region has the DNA TGTGCCAGCAGTTTCCTAAAGGGGGAGGGATCCTATCAGCCCCAGCATTTT. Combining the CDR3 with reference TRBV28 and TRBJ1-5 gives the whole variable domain DVKVTQSSRYLVKRTGEKVFLECVQDMDHENMFWYRQDPGLGLRLIYFSYDVKMKEKGDIPEGYSVSREKKERFSLILESASTNQTSMYLCASSFLKGEGSYQPQHFGDGTRLSIL.

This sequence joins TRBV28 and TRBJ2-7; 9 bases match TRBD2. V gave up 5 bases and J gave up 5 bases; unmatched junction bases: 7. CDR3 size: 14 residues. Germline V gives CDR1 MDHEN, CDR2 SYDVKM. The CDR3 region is CASSRREGRDEQYF. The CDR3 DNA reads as TGTGCCAGCAGTCGGCGGGAGGGCAGGGACGAGCAGTACTTC.

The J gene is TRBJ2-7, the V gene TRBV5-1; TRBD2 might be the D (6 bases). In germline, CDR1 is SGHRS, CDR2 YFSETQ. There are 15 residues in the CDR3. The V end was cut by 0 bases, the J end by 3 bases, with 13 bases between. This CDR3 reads CASSLGSEGYYEQYF. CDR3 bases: TGCGCCAGCAGCTTGGGGTCGGAGGGGTACTACGAGCAGTACTTC.

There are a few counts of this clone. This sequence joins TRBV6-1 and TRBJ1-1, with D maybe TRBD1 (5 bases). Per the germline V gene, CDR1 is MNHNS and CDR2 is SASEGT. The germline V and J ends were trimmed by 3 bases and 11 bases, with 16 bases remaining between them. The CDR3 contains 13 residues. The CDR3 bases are TGTGCCAGCAGTGAGTTTGTAGGGGCAGGCGCTTTCTTT. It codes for CASSEFVGAGAFF.

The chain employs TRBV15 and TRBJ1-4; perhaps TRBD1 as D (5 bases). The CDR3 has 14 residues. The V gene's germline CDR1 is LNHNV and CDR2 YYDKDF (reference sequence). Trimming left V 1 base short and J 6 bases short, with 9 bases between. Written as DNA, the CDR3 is TGTGCCACCAGCAGAGGGACACGGGATGAAAAACTGTTTTTT. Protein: CATSRGTRDEKLFF.

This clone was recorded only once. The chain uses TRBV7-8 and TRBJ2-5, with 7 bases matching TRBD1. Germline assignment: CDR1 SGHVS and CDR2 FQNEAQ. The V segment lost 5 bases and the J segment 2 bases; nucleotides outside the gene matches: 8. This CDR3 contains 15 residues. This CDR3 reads CASSRSRTGQETQYF. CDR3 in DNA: TGTGCCAGCAGCCGATCCAGGACAGGACAAGAGACCCAGTACTTC.

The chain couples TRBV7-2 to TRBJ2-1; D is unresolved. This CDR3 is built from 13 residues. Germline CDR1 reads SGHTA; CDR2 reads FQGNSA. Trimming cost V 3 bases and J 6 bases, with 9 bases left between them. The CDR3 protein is CASSFGSSNEQFF. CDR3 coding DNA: TGTGCCAGCAGCTTCGGTAGTTCCAATGAGCAGTTCTTC.

The CDR3 reads CASSLWTGGSYNEQFF. CDR3 nucleotides: TGTGCCAGCAGTTTATGGACAGGGGGCTCCTACAATGAGCAGTTCTTC. The chain employs TRBV28 and TRBJ2-1; 9 bases align to TRBD1. The germline CDR1 and CDR2 sequences are MDHEN and SYDVKM. V gave up 0 bases and J gave up 0 bases; unmatched junction bases: 0. CDR3 length: 16 residues.

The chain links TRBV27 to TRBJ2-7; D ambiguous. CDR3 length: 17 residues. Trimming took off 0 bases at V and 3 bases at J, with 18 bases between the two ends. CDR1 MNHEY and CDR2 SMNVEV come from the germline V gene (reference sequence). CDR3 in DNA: TGTGCCAGCAGTTTATCCTACTCCGGCAGGATAAACTACGAGCAGTACTTC. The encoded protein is CASSLSYSGRINYEQYF.

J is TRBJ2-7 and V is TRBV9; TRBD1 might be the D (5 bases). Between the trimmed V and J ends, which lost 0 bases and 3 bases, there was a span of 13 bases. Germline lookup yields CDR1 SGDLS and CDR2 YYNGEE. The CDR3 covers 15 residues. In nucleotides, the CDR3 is TGTGCCAGCAGCGTAGCAACAGGAAGCCTCTACGAGCAGTACTTC. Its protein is CASSVATGSLYEQYF.

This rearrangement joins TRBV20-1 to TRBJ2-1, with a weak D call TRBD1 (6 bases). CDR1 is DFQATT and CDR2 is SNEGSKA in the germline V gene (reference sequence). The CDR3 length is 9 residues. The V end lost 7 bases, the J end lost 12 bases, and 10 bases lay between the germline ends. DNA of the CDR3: TGCAGTGTCCAGGGGTTGCAGTTCTTC. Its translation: CSVQGLQFF.

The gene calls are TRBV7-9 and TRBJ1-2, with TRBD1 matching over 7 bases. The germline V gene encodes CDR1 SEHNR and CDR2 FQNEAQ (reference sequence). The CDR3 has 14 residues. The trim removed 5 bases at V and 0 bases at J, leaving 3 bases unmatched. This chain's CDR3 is CASSRQGANYGYTF. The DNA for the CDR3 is TGTGCCAGCAGCCGACAGGGAGCTAACTATGGCTACACCTTC.

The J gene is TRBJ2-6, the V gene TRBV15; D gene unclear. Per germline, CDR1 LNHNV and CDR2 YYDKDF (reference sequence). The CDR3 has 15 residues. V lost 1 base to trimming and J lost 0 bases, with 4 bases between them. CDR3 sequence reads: CATSRGGSGANVLTF. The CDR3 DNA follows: TGTGCCACCAGCAGAGGCGGCTCTGGGGCCAACGTCCTGACTTTC. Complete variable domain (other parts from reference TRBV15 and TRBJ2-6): DAMVIQNPRYQVTQFGKPVTLSCSQTLNHNVMYWYQQKSSQAPKLLFHYYDKDFNNEADTPDNFQSRRPNTSFCFLDIRSPGLGDTAMYLCATSRGGSGANVLTFGAGSRLTVL.

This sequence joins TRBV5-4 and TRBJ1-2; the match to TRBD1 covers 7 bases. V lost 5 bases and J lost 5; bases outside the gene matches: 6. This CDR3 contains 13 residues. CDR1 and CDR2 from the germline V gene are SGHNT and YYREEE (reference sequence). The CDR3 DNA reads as TGTGCCAGCAGACCCGGGACAGCTTATGGCTACACCTTC. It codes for CASRPGTAYGYTF.

This CDR3 is CASSEERVSNSPLHF. The CDR3 DNA follows: TGTGCCAGCAGTGAAGAGCGTGTTTCAAATTCACCCCTCCACTTT. The chain is built from TRBV6-1 and TRBJ1-6; no clear D gene. Trimming took off 1 base at V and 7 bases at J, with 11 bases between the two ends. The CDR3 extends over 15 amino acids. CDR1 is MNHNS, CDR2 SASEGT, per germline.

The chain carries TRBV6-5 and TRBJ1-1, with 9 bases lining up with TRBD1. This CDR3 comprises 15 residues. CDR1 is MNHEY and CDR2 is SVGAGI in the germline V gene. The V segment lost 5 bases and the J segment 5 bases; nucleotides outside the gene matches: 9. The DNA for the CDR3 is TGTGCCAGCAGTAGGGACAGGGTAACGCGAACTGAAGCTTTCTTT. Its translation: CASSRDRVTRTEAFF.

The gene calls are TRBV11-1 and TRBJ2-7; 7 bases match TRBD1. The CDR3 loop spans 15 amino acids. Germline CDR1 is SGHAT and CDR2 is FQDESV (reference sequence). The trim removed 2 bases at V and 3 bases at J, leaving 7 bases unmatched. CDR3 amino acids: CASSLRTGRYYEQYF. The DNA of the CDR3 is TGTGCCAGCAGCTTAAGGACAGGCCGATACTACGAGCAGTACTTC.

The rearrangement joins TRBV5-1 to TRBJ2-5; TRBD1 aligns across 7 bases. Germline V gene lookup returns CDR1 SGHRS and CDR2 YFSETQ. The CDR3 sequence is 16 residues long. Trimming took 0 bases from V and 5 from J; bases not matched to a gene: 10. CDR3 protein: CASSLAFSGGRETQYF. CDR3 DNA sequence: TGCGCCAGCAGCTTGGCCTTTTCAGGGGGACGGGAGACCCAGTACTTC.

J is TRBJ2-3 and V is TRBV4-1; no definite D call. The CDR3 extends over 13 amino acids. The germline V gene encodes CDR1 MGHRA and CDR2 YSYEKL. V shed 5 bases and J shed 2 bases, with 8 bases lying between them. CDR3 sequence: CASSGQYTDTQYF. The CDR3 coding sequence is TGCGCCAGCAGCGGGCAGTACACAGATACGCAGTATTTT.

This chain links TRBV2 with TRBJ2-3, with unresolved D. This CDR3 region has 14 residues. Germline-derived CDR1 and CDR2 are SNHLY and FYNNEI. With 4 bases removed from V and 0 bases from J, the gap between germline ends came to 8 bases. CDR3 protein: CASSGLISTDTQYF. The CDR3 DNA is TGTGCCAGCAGTGGACTGATTAGCACAGATACGCAGTATTTT.

The DNA for the CDR3 is TGCGCCAGCAGCTTGGCACCGGGACAGGGGAACGAGCAGTACTTC. The encoded protein is CASSLAPGQGNEQYF. This chain connects TRBV5-1 to TRBJ2-7; 10 nucleotides agree with TRBD1. Germline CDR1 SGHRS, CDR2 YFSETQ. CDR3 size: 15 residues. J gave up 5 bases and V 0 bases, and 5 bases lay outside the gene matches.

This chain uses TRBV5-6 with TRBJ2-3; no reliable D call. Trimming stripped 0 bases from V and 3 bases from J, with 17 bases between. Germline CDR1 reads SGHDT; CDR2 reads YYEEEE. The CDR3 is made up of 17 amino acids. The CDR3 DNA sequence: TGTGCCAGCAGCTTGGAGTCCAGGTGGGCTATTACAGATACGCAGTATTTT. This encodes CASSLESRWAITDTQYF.